There are many counts of the clone carrying this TCR beta chain. The CDR3 runs 15 residues. J was trimmed by 1 base and V by 0 bases; bases with no gene match: 4. The germline CDR1 and CDR2 sequences are DFQATT and SNEGSKA (reference sequence). The source of the sample is a study of T cells in Graves' hyperthyroidism and ophthalmopathy. Authors of the study amplified TCR beta CDR3 regions from RNA transcripts. The HTBI primer set drove a first-round RT-PCR of the TCR CDR3. TCRdb used MiXCR to reprocess the multiplex PCR reads, holding one entry per CDR3 protein. This table has approximately 600,000 distinct CDR3 sequences, 13% to 15% appearing once. Orbital computed tomography and thyroid ultrasound, together with serum TRAb and thyroxine and clinical symptoms, were used for diagnoses.

Sequencing was carried out using blood. The chain links TRBV20-1 to TRBJ2-7; 9 nucleotides line up with TRBD2. This sequence originates from a woman under 30 with Graves' ophthalmopathy. CDR3 coding DNA: TGCAGTGCTAGAGATTTTAGCGGGAGTTCCTACGAGCAGTACTTC. Its translation is CSARDFSGSSYEQYF.